This entry describes one T cell receptor beta chain. The antigen it binds to is not known. No much larger clonotype is one base removed from it; base qualities were not supplied. The method behind the library was the immunoSEQ multiplex PCR assay. Here the immuneACCESS table is served through TCRdb, limited to in-frame sequences with V and J called. Missing clones are a known gap in these copies; in checked studies unresolved V genes cover under half, and the rest lacks a known reason. The sample table contains about 14,000 clones; only one count was recorded for 75% to 85% of them. 17% of the sample lies in the top ten. This entry comes from a study of T cell changes during pregnancy in multiple sclerosis (dated by TCRdb to about 2019). Concerning the study at large: In women with multiple sclerosis, the researchers looked at how the T cell repertoire shifted as pregnancy progressed.

Spanning cysteine to phenylalanine, the CDR3 consists of 12 amino acids. Only CDR3 DNA remains: 36 bases, in frame from the first base. Reading the germline V gene gives CDR1 SGDLS and CDR2 YYNGEE. The chain is encoded by TRBV9 joined to TRBJ2-5; 7 central nucleotides agree with TRBD1. The J call is uncertain, as TRBJ2-7 better fits the DNA end. The sequenced sample was CD8+ T cells from peripheral blood mononuclear cells, obtained after pregnancy. This TCR derives from a female donor in good health, enrolled as a control in a pregnancy study. The CDR3 region: CASSSRGTEQYF. The DNA sequence is TGTGCCAGCAGCTCCAGGGGGACCGAGCAGTACTTC.